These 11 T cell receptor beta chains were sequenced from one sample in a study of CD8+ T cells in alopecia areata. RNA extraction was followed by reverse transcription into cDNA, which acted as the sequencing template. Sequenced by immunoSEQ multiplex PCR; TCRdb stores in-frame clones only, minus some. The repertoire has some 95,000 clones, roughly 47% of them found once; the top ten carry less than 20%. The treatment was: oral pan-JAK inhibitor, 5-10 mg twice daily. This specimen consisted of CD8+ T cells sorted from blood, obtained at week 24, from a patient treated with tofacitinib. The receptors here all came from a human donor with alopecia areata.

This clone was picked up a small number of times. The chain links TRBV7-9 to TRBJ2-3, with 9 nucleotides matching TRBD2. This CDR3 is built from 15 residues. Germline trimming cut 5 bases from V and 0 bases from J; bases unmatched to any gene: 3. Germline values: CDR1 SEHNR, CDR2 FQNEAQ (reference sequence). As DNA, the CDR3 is TGTGCCAGCAGCCCGACTAGCGGAAGCACAGATACGCAGTATTTT. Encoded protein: CASSPTSGSTDTQYF.

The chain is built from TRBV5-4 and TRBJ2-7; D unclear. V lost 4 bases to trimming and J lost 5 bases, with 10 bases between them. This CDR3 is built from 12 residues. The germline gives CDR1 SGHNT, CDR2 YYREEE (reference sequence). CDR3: CASSPGSDEQYF. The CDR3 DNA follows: TGTGCCAGCAGCCCGGGCTCGGACGAGCAGTACTTC. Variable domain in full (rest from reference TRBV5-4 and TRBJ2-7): ETGVTQSPTHLIKTRGQQVTLRCSSQSGHNTVSWYQQALGQGPQFIFQYYREEENGRGNFPPRFSGLQFPNYSSELNVNALELDDSALYLCASSPGSDEQYFGPGTRLTVT.

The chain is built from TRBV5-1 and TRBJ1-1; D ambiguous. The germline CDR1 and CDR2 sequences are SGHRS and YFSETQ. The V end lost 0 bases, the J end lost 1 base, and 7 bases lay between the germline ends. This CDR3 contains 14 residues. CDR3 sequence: CASSLAGTNTEAFF. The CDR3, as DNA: TGCGCCAGCAGCTTGGCGGGCACGAACACTGAAGCTTTCTTT.

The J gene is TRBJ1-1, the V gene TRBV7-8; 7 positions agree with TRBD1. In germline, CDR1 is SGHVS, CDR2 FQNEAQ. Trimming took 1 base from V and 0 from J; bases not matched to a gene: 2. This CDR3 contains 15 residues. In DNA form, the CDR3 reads TGTGCCAGCAGCTTAGAGGGACAGCTGAACACTGAAGCTTTCTTT. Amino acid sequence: CASSLEGQLNTEAFF.

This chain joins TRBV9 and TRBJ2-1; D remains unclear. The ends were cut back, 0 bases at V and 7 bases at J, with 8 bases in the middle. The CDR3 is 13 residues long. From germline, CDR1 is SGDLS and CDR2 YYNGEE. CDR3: CASSVGGGNEQFF. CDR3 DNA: TGTGCCAGCAGCGTAGGCGGTGGAAATGAGCAGTTCTTC.

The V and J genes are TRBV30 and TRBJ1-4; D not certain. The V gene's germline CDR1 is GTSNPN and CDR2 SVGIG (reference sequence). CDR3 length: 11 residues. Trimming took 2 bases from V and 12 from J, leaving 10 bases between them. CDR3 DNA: TGTGCCTGGAGTTTCCCTGACCAACTGTTTTTT. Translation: CAWSFPDQLFF.

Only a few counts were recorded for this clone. This chain's CDR3 is CASSQEWATNTEAFF. CDR3 sequence (DNA): TGCGCCAGCAGCCAAGAGTGGGCCACCAACACTGAAGCTTTCTTT. The V and J genes are TRBV4-1 and TRBJ1-1, with D uncertain. V shed 0 bases and J shed 2 bases, with 10 bases lying between them. The length of the CDR3 is 15 residues. Germline V gene lookup returns CDR1 MGHRA and CDR2 YSYEKL.

The CDR3 nucleotides read TGTGCCAGTAGCCCCGCCTTACGTGGGGAGCAGTTCTTC. Its translation is CASSPALRGEQFF. The rearrangement links TRBV19 to TRBJ2-1; D unresolved. The CDR3 is 13 amino acids. Germline CDR1 and CDR2: LNHDA and SQIVND (reference sequence). The V and J ends lost 6 bases and 10 bases respectively, with 16 bases between them.

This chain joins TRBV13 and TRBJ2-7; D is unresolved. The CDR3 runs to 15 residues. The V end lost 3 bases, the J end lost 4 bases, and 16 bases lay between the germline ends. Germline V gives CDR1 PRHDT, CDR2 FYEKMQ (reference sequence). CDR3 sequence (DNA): TGTGCCAGCAGCTTTCGACTGGAGACCCTATACGAGCAGTACTTC. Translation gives CASSFRLETLYEQYF.

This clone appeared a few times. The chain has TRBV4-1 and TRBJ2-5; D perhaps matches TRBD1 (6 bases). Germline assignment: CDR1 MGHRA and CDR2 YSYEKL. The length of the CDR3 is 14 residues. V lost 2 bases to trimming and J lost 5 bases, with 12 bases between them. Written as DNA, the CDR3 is TGCGCCAGCAGCCAAATACAGGGTGTGGAGACCCAGTACTTC. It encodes CASSQIQGVETQYF.

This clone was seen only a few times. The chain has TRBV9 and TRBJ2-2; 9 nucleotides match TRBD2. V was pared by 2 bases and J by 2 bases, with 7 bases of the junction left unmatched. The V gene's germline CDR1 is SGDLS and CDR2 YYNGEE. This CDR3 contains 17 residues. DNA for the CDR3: TGTGCCAGCAGCGTGATAGCTAGCGGGGTTAACACCGGGGAGCTGTTTTTT. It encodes CASSVIASGVNTGELFF.